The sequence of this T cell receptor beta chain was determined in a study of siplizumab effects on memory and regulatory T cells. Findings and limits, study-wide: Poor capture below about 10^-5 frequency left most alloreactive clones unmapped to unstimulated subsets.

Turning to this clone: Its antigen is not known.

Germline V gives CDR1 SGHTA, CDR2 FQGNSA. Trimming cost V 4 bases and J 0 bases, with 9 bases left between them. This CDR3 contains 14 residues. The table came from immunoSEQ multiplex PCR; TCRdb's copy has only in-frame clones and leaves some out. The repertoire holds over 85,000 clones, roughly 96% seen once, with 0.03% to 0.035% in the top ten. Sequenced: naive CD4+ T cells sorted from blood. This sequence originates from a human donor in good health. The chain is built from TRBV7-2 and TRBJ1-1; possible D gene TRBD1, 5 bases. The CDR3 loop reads CASSYGTVNTEAFF. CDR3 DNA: TGTGCCAGCAGCTACGGGACGGTGAACACTGAAGCTTTCTTT.